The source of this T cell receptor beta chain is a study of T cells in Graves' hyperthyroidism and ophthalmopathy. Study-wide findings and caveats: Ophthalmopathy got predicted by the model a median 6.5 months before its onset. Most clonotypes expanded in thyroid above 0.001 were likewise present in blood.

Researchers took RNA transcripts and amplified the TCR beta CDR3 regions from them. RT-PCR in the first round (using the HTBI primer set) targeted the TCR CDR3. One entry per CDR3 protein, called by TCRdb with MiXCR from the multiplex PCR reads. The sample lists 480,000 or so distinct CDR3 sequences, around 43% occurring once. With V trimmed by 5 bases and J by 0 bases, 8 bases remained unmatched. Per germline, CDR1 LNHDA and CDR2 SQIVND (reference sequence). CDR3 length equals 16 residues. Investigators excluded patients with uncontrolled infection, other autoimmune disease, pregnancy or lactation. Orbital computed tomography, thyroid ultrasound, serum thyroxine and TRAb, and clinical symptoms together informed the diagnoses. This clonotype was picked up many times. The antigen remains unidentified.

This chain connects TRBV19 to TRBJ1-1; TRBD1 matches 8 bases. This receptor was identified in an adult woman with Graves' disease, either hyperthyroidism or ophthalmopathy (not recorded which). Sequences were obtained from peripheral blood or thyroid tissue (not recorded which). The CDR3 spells CASSVGTGRVNTEAFF. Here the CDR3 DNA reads TGTGCCAGTAGTGTGGGGACAGGTAGGGTGAACACTGAAGCTTTCTTT.